The 18 T cell receptor beta chains reported below all come from one sample, sequenced in a study of naive and memory T cell subsets. An equimolar mix of two oligonucleotides served as the beta constant-region primer for TRBC1 and TRBC2. Each CDR3 protein gets one entry after TCRdb re-called the UMI-ligation and nested PCR reads with MiXCR. The data hold about 85,000 distinct CDR3 sequences, with about an eighth observed a single time. Source material: central memory CD4+ T cells from blood. The origin of the receptors is a human donor in good health.

Written as DNA, the CDR3 is TGCAGCACAAGTTGGAACACCGGGGAGCTGTTTTTT. Protein sequence: CSTSWNTGELFF. The rearrangement links TRBV29-1 to TRBJ2-2, with D unresolved. Germline V gene lookup returns CDR1 SQVTM and CDR2 ANQGSEA. The CDR3 contains 12 residues. The V end lost 8 bases, the J end lost 1 base, and 8 bases lay between the germline ends.

This clonotype was counted many times. V usage is TRBV15 and J usage is TRBJ2-1; no clear D gene. The germline CDR1 and CDR2 sequences are LNHNV and YYDKDF (reference sequence). This CDR3 comprises 17 residues. Trimming stripped 3 bases from V and 4 bases from J, with 19 bases between. CDR3 coding DNA: TGTGCCACCAGCAGTAAAGGTCGAACTACCAAGTACAATGAGCAGTTCTTC. Its translation: CATSSKGRTTKYNEQFF. The whole variable domain, remainder taken from reference TRBV15 and TRBJ2-1, is DAMVIQNPRYQVTQFGKPVTLSCSQTLNHNVMYWYQQKSSQAPKLLFHYYDKDFNNEADTPDNFQSRRPNTSFCFLDIRSPGLGDTAMYLCATSSKGRTTKYNEQFFGPGTRLTVL.

This clonotype has a count of ten or more. CDR3 in amino acids: CSARTRQGEQFF. CDR3 coding DNA: TGCAGTGCTAGAACACGACAGGGGGAGCAGTTCTTC. The chain combines TRBV20-1 with TRBJ2-1; 8 bases line up with TRBD1. The germline V gene encodes CDR1 DFQATT and CDR2 SNEGSKA (reference sequence). V lost 2 bases and J lost 10; bases outside the gene matches: 4. The CDR3 consists of 12 residues.

The chain carries TRBV19 and TRBJ2-3; TRBD2 aligns across 8 bases. V shed 7 bases and J 0 bases; nucleotides not matched to a gene: 9. Germline V gene data show CDR1 as LNHDA and CDR2 as SQIVND (reference sequence). The CDR3 extends over 16 amino acids. The CDR3 region is CASNTPTSGSTDTQYF. The DNA of the CDR3 is TGTGCCAGTAACACCCCAACTAGCGGAAGCACAGATACGCAGTATTTT.

The chain links TRBV29-1 to TRBJ2-5; 8 nucleotides agree with TRBD2. Germline-derived CDR1 and CDR2 are SQVTM and ANQGSEA. The CDR3 totals 12 residues. The V segment lost 3 bases and the J segment 3 bases; nucleotides outside the gene matches: 0. The CDR3: CSVEGLEETQYF. DNA of the CDR3: TGCAGCGTTGAGGGACTAGAAGAGACCCAGTACTTC.

This clonotype has just a few counts. The chain employs TRBV18 and TRBJ1-3, with D possibly matching TRBD1 (5 bases). This CDR3 region has 18 residues. CDR1 KGHSH and CDR2 LQKENI come from the germline V gene. Trimming stripped 4 bases from V and 0 bases from J, with 19 bases between. The CDR3 sequence is CASSLYNPGQISGNTIYF. CDR3 coding DNA: TGTGCCAGCTCACTATACAACCCGGGGCAGATCTCTGGAAACACCATATATTTT.

The chain links TRBV5-6 to TRBJ1-3; D gene ambiguous. The length of the CDR3 is 15 residues. The V gene's germline CDR1 is SGHDT and CDR2 YYEEEE. V lost 1 base and J lost 2, with 10 bases in between. The CDR3 spells CASSLRTSTGNTIYF. Here the CDR3 DNA reads TGTGCCAGCAGCTTGAGGACTTCGACTGGAAACACCATATATTTT.

This rearrangement joins TRBV29-1 to TRBJ1-1; 9 nucleotides align to TRBD1. Germline CDR1 SQVTM, CDR2 ANQGSEA. This CDR3 has 15 amino acids. The V segment lost 7 bases and the J segment 5 bases; nucleotides outside the gene matches: 14. The CDR3 loop reads CSADTGGRFGTEAFF. The CDR3 region has the DNA TGCAGCGCCGATACAGGGGGCAGATTCGGGACTGAAGCTTTCTTT.

The chain links TRBV6-5 to TRBJ1-2, with D tentatively TRBD1 (5 bases). Trimming removed 6 bases from V and 0 bases from J, with 11 bases in between. CDR3 length: 14 amino acids. CDR1 and CDR2 from the germline V gene are MNHEY and SVGAGI. The CDR3 region is CASSRRQTNYGYTF. CDR3 sequence (DNA): TGTGCCAGCAGCCGAAGACAGACTAACTATGGCTACACCTTC.

This clonotype was observed at least ten times. The V call is TRBV10-3, the J call TRBJ2-1; 12 bases line up with TRBD2. This CDR3 is built from 16 residues. CDR1 is ENHRY, CDR2 SYGVKD, per germline. The V and J ends lost 8 bases and 3 bases, in that order; junction bases with no gene match: 8. CDR3 nucleotides: TGTGCCATCTCTCAACGGACTAGCGGGGTCTACAATGAGCAGTTCTTC. It specifies CAISQRTSGVYNEQFF.

The chain uses TRBV28 and TRBJ2-7; 7 positions match TRBD1. The CDR3 is made up of 14 amino acids. V shed 7 bases, J shed 4 bases, and the junction held 10 bases outside the gene matches. CDR1 is MDHEN, CDR2 SYDVKM, per germline. The CDR3 DNA follows: TGTGCCAGCACCTTAGGGGGCGGGCTGTACGAGCAGTACTTC. Translated: CASTLGGGLYEQYF.

V usage is TRBV2 and J usage is TRBJ2-7; 11 bases fit TRBD2. The germline CDR1 and CDR2 sequences are SNHLY and FYNNEI. V was clipped by 7 bases and J by 12 bases; unmatched bases: 8. The length of the CDR3 is 12 residues. The CDR3 sequence is CASKTSGKGLYF. Written as DNA, the CDR3 is TGTGCCAGCAAGACTAGCGGGAAGGGTCTGTACTTC.

This clonotype was counted ten times or more. The chain has TRBV12-3 or TRBV12-4 and TRBJ2-1, with 9 bases fitting TRBD2. V lost 0 bases, J lost 8 bases, and 11 bases stayed unmatched. CDR3 length: 17 amino acids. CDR3 in amino acids: CASSLALSAGGLDEQFF. The CDR3 DNA sequence: TGTGCCAGCAGTTTAGCGCTCTCGGCGGGAGGGCTCGATGAGCAGTTCTTC.

The chain combines TRBV6-1 with TRBJ1-1; TRBD1 is a possible D gene (5 bases). The CDR3 is 14 residues long. Germline V CDR1 and CDR2: MNHNS, SASEGT. V lost 4 bases to trimming and J lost 4 bases, with 13 bases between them. In DNA form, the CDR3 reads TGTGCCAGCAGTGCTAAGGGGCCACCCACTGAAGCTTTCTTT. It codes for CASSAKGPPTEAFF.

This clonotype turned up a few times. The rearrangement uses TRBV3-1 and TRBJ1-6; TRBD1 is a possible D gene (5 bases). In germline, CDR1 is LGHDT, CDR2 YNNKEL (reference sequence). The CDR3 contains 14 residues. With 3 bases removed from V and 7 bases from J, the gap between germline ends came to 10 bases. The CDR3 DNA reads TGTGCCAGCAGCCAGGGACGGTTAAATTCACCCCTCCACTTT. It codes for CASSQGRLNSPLHF.

There are many counts of this clonotype. The rearrangement links TRBV7-2 to TRBJ1-1; TRBD1 matches at 10 bases. Per germline, CDR1 SGHTA and CDR2 FQGNSA. With V trimmed by 5 bases and J by 4 bases, 13 bases remained unmatched. CDR3 size: 17 residues. The CDR3 coding sequence is TGTGCCAGCAGCGCGCGAACATTGACAGGGGGCGGCACTGAAGCTTTCTTT. Translation: CASSARTLTGGGTEAFF.

The rearrangement joins TRBV6-6 to TRBJ2-1; D might be TRBD2 (6 bases). Germline V gene data show CDR1 as MNHNY and CDR2 as SVGAGI (reference sequence). CDR3 length equals 11 residues. Trimming stripped 5 bases from V and 9 bases from J, with 8 bases between. The CDR3 DNA reads as TGTGCCAGCAGTCTAGCGATTGAGCAGTTCTTC. As protein: CASSLAIEQFF.

This clonotype was counted many times. The gene calls are TRBV5-1 and TRBJ2-3; 9 nucleotides agree with TRBD1. Unmatched junction bases numbered 4, after V lost 3 bases and J lost 2 bases. Germline CDR1 is SGHRS and CDR2 is YFSETQ. The CDR3 loop spans 15 amino acids. The DNA of the CDR3 is TGCGCCAGCAGCTCCGGGACAGGGCCCACAGATACGCAGTATTTT. Translation gives CASSSGTGPTDTQYF.